Presented here are 11 T cell receptor beta chains from one specimen sequenced in a study of blood T cell repertoires in COVID-19. Some clones are missing from TCRdb's copy, which holds only in-frame ones; the method was immunoSEQ multiplex PCR. Here the sample spans about 180,000 clones, 80% to 90% being singletons. Sequenced sample: peripheral blood. Every receptor here comes from a man between 40 and 49 years old with active or convalescent COVID-19.

The genes are TRBV18 and TRBJ1-2; no reliable D call. CDR3 length: 13 amino acids. The V gene lost 3 bases and the J gene lost 4 bases, with 9 bases spanning the gap. Germline V gene sequence: CDR1 KGHSH, CDR2 LQKENI. The CDR3 protein is CASSPNFGYGYTF. The CDR3 DNA reads as TGTGCCAGCTCACCTAACTTTGGCTATGGCTACACCTTC.

The genes are TRBV12-3 or TRBV12-4 and TRBJ1-5; 7 bases agree with TRBD1. The V and J ends lost 1 base and 10 bases, in that order; junction bases with no gene match: 1. This CDR3 is 12 amino acids long. CDR3 residues: CASSLDRGPQHF. CDR3 in DNA: TGTGCCAGCAGTTTAGACAGGGGTCCCCAGCATTTT.

V gene TRBV7-6 combines with J gene TRBJ1-6; D gene ambiguous. V was clipped by 0 bases and J by 7 bases, with 13 bases between them. Per the germline V gene, CDR1 is SGHVS and CDR2 is FNYEAQ. CDR3 size: 16 residues. The CDR3 DNA reads as TGTGCCAGCAGCTTAGCTTCAAGTGGAGGAAATTCACCCCTCCACTTT. Translating gives CASSLASSGGNSPLHF.

This clone was recorded only once. This chain connects TRBV5-5 to TRBJ1-5, with unresolved D. The germline gives CDR1 SGHKS, CDR2 YYEKEE (reference sequence). The CDR3 consists of 13 residues. The V gene lost 1 base and the J gene lost 5 bases, with 7 bases spanning the gap. For the CDR3, the DNA is TGTGCCAGCAGCTTGCAGGCCGATCAGCCCCAGCATTTT. This translates into CASSLQADQPQHF. The full variable domain, rest sourced from reference TRBV5-5 and TRBJ1-5, is DAGVTQSPTHLIKTRGQQVTLRCSPISGHKSVSWYQQVLGQGPQFIFQYYEKEERGRGNFPDRFSARQFPNYSSELNVNALLLGDSALYLCASSLQADQPQHFGDGTRLSIL.

The chain has TRBV2 and TRBJ1-5; D not resolved. Looked up from germline, CDR1 is SNHLY and CDR2 is FYNNEI. The CDR3 extends over 15 amino acids. Trimming stripped 6 bases from V and 0 bases from J, with 12 bases between. The CDR3 sequence is CASRATEASNQPQHF. In DNA, the CDR3 is TGTGCCAGCAGAGCCACCGAAGCTAGCAATCAGCCCCAGCATTTT.

V usage is TRBV7-9 and J usage is TRBJ2-7, with 11 bases matching TRBD1. Germline V lookup: CDR1 SEHNR, CDR2 FQNEAQ (reference sequence). There are 18 residues in the CDR3. Trimming removed 5 bases from V and 0 bases from J; junction bases left unmatched: 12. The CDR3 is CASSLSGGQGASSYEQYF. CDR3 nucleotides: TGTGCCAGCAGCCTTAGTGGAGGACAGGGGGCGAGCTCCTACGAGCAGTACTTC.

This clone was seen a handful of times. This chain joins TRBV5-1 and TRBJ1-2, with 9 bases fitting TRBD1. CDR3 length equals 14 residues. J was trimmed by 6 bases and V by 4 bases; bases with no gene match: 7. In germline, CDR1 is SGHRS, CDR2 YFSETQ. The CDR3 is CASSPTGTGNGYTF. CDR3 in DNA: TGCGCCAGCAGCCCTACCGGGACAGGGAATGGCTACACCTTC.

V usage is TRBV7-9 and J usage is TRBJ2-1; the D gene is possibly TRBD1 (5 bases). The V gene lost 1 base and the J gene lost 6 bases, with 10 bases spanning the gap. The CDR3 consists of 14 residues. CDR1 SEHNR and CDR2 FQNEAQ come from the germline V gene (reference sequence). The CDR3 DNA is TGTGCCAGCAGCTTAGATGGGCAGGGCAATGAGCAGTTCTTC. The encoded protein is CASSLDGQGNEQFF.

This chain uses TRBV5-3 with TRBJ1-1; no clear D gene. TRBV5-3 counts as an open reading frame of uncertain function. This CDR3 comprises 14 residues. Trimming took 3 bases from V and 1 from J, leaving 10 bases between them. CDR3 sequence: CARSSLPGNTEAFF. As DNA, the CDR3 is TGTGCCAGAAGCTCCCTCCCGGGGAACACTGAAGCTTTCTTT.

CDR3 loop: CASSLFSGGNQPQHF. CDR3 sequence (DNA): TGTGCCAGCAGTTTATTTTCCGGGGGAAATCAGCCCCAGCATTTT. The chain couples TRBV27 to TRBJ1-5, with D tentatively TRBD1 (5 bases). The V and J ends lost 1 base and 4 bases respectively, with 11 bases between them. CDR3 length equals 15 residues. Germline CDR1 reads MNHEY; CDR2 reads SMNVEV (reference sequence).

The chain joins TRBV27 to TRBJ1-2; 9 nucleotides agree with TRBD1. Germline CDR1 is MNHEY and CDR2 is SMNVEV (reference sequence). This CDR3 contains 16 residues. V lost 1 base, J lost 8 bases, and 11 bases stayed unmatched. In nucleotides, the CDR3 is TGTGCCAGCAGTTTATATGGGGATGGGGGACAGGGAGGCTACACCTTC. Translation: CASSLYGDGGQGGYTF.